A selection of T cell receptor beta chains follows, all from one sample in a study of CD8+CD57+ T cells in acquired aplastic anemia. TCRdb reprocessed the reads with MiXCR, giving one entry per CDR3 protein. The sample has just over 150,000 distinct CDR3 sequences; 45% to 50% are singletons. Sequencing was performed on sorted CD4+, CD8+, or CD8+CD57+ T cells (not recorded which) from PBMCs. Receptors originate from a human donor with aplastic anemia. Each CDR3 is given with its conserved first and last residue. Each record gives: CDR3 protein, CDR3 DNA, D gene, J gene, V gene, clone size. D genes are given only for firm matches. Clone size is stated in some rows and not others, as once, few, many or a class when expanded.

cdr3_aa: CASSMEDISPLHF
cdr3_nt: TGTGCCAGTAGTATGGAGGACATCTCACCCCTCCACTTT
d_call: NA
j_call: TRBJ1-6
v_call: TRBV19
clone_size: NA

cdr3_aa: CASSIGGAADTQYF
cdr3_nt: TGTGCCAGTAGTATCGGGGGGGCCGCAGATACGCAGTATTTT
d_call: TRBD2
j_call: TRBJ2-3
v_call: TRBV19
clone_size: NA

cdr3_aa: CASRLSGGTSDTQYF
cdr3_nt: TGTGCCAGCCGCCTTTCGGGGGGAACCTCAGATACGCAGTATTTT
d_call: TRBD2
j_call: TRBJ2-3
v_call: TRBV7-3
clone_size: NA

cdr3_aa: CASSPSGGAGQTQYF
cdr3_nt: TGTGCCAGCAGCCCGAGCGGGGGGGCTGGACAGACCCAGTACTTC
d_call: TRBD2
j_call: TRBJ2-5
v_call: TRBV9
clone_size: NA

cdr3_aa: CASSYVYGLAQHF
cdr3_nt: TGTGCCAGCAGTTACGTCTACGGGCTGGCCCAGCATTTT
d_call: NA
j_call: TRBJ1-5
v_call: TRBV6-5
clone_size: many

cdr3_aa: CTDGGTARGYTF
cdr3_nt: TGCACCGACGGGGGAACAGCGCGTGGCTACACCTTC
d_call: NA
j_call: TRBJ1-2
v_call: TRBV29-1
clone_size: NA

cdr3_aa: CASSIMTGESPLHF
cdr3_nt: TGTGCCAGTAGTATTATGACAGGGGAATCACCCCTCCACTTT
d_call: TRBD1
j_call: TRBJ1-6
v_call: TRBV19
clone_size: NA

cdr3_aa: CASNPGGSNEKLVF
cdr3_nt: TGTGCCAGCAACCCAGGGGGCTCTAATGAAAAACTGGTTTTT
d_call: TRBD1
j_call: TRBJ1-4
v_call: TRBV6-1
clone_size: NA

cdr3_aa: CASSRSSSGNTIYF
cdr3_nt: TGTGCCAGTAGTAGATCGAGCTCTGGAAACACCATATATTTT
d_call: NA
j_call: TRBJ1-3
v_call: TRBV19
clone_size: many

cdr3_aa: CSARRGLDGDTQYF
cdr3_nt: TGCAGTGCTAGAAGGGGACTAGACGGAGATACGCAGTATTTT
d_call: TRBD2
j_call: TRBJ2-3
v_call: TRBV20-1
clone_size: NA

cdr3_aa: CATSDLRAGTPGELFF
cdr3_nt: TGTGCCACCAGTGATTTGAGGGCAGGGACCCCCGGGGAGCTGTTTTTT
d_call: NA
j_call: TRBJ2-2
v_call: TRBV24-1
clone_size: many

cdr3_aa: CSARPLAASYNEQFF
cdr3_nt: TGCAGTGCTAGGCCTCTAGCGGCCTCCTACAATGAGCAGTTCTTC
d_call: TRBD2
j_call: TRBJ2-1
v_call: TRBV20-1
clone_size: many

cdr3_aa: CASSWSGYTF
cdr3_nt: TGCGCCAGCAGTTGGTCGGGCTACACCTTC
d_call: NA
j_call: TRBJ1-2
v_call: TRBV5-1
clone_size: many

cdr3_aa: CATSREANYGYTF
cdr3_nt: TGTGCCACCAGCAGAGAGGCTAACTATGGCTACACCTTC
d_call: NA
j_call: TRBJ1-2
v_call: TRBV15
clone_size: NA

cdr3_aa: CSARALDRENTEAFF
cdr3_nt: TGCAGTGCTAGAGCCTTGGACAGGGAGAACACTGAAGCTTTCTTT
d_call: TRBD1
j_call: TRBJ1-1
v_call: TRBV20-1
clone_size: many

cdr3_aa: CAGSRADSYEQYF
cdr3_nt: TGTGCCGGATCTAGGGCTGACTCCTACGAGCAGTACTTC
d_call: NA
j_call: TRBJ2-7
v_call: TRBV7-9
clone_size: few

cdr3_aa: CASSFSTGGLDSAAFF
cdr3_nt: TGTGCCAGCAGTTTTTCGACAGGGGGCTTGGACTCTGCAGCTTTCTTC
d_call: TRBD1
j_call: TRBJ1-1
v_call: TRBV12-3/TRBV12-4
clone_size: NA

cdr3_aa: CASSLGPGPTQYF
cdr3_nt: TGTGCCAGCAGCTTAGGTCCGGGGCCGACCCAGTACTTC
d_call: NA
j_call: TRBJ2-5
v_call: TRBV12-3/TRBV12-4
clone_size: NA

cdr3_aa: CASSSAWELFF
cdr3_nt: TGTGCCAGCAGCTCCGCCTGGGAGCTGTTTTTT
d_call: NA
j_call: TRBJ2-2
v_call: TRBV7-2
clone_size: NA

cdr3_aa: CATRDVGGSEKLFF
cdr3_nt: TGTGCCACCCGAGATGTGGGCGGGAGTGAAAAACTGTTTTTT
d_call: NA
j_call: TRBJ1-4
v_call: TRBV19
clone_size: NA

cdr3_aa: CATTSLSGNTEAFF
cdr3_nt: TGTGCCACCACCTCCCTATCGGGGAACACTGAAGCTTTCTTT
d_call: NA
j_call: TRBJ1-1
v_call: TRBV15
clone_size: many

cdr3_aa: CASSDYPLTYNERFF
cdr3_nt: TGTGCCAGCAGCGACTACCCGCTGACCTACAATGAGCGGTTCTTC
d_call: NA
j_call: TRBJ2-1
v_call: TRBV2
clone_size: NA

cdr3_aa: CASSVLAGLENYEQYF
cdr3_nt: TGTGCCAGCAGTGTCCTAGCGGGACTAGAGAACTACGAGCAGTACTTC
d_call: TRBD2
j_call: TRBJ2-7
v_call: TRBV25-1
clone_size: NA

cdr3_aa: CATSDAAGKDMHTEAFF
cdr3_nt: TGTGCCACCAGTGACGCGGCAGGAAAGGACATGCACACTGAAGCTTTCTTT
d_call: NA
j_call: TRBJ1-1
v_call: TRBV24-1
clone_size: many

cdr3_aa: CASSLVGGSSYNEQFF
cdr3_nt: TGTGCCAGCAGCTTAGTTGGGGGGAGCTCCTACAATGAGCAGTTCTTC
d_call: NA
j_call: TRBJ2-1
v_call: TRBV7-6
clone_size: NA

cdr3_aa: CASSVVGGSETQYF
cdr3_nt: TGTGCCAGCAGCGTAGTTGGCGGGAGTGAGACCCAGTACTTC
d_call: TRBD2
j_call: TRBJ2-5
v_call: TRBV9
clone_size: NA

cdr3_aa: CASSLAYASDTQYF
cdr3_nt: TGCGCCAGCAGCTTGGCCTACGCCTCAGATACGCAGTATTTT
d_call: NA
j_call: TRBJ2-3
v_call: TRBV5-1
clone_size: NA

cdr3_aa: CASTLGSGGYTF
cdr3_nt: TGTGCCAGCACCCTGGGGTCGGGAGGCTACACCTTC
d_call: NA
j_call: TRBJ1-2
v_call: TRBV2
clone_size: NA

cdr3_aa: CASSPGGTGGGEQYF
cdr3_nt: TGTGCCAGCAGCCCAGGGGGGACAGGGGGCGGGGAGCAGTACTTC
d_call: TRBD1
j_call: TRBJ2-7
v_call: TRBV7-3
clone_size: many

cdr3_aa: CATIRGFNHMNTEAFF
cdr3_nt: TGTGCCACCATCCGGGGCTTCAATCACATGAACACTGAAGCTTTCTTT
d_call: NA
j_call: TRBJ1-1
v_call: TRBV10-3
clone_size: NA

cdr3_aa: CSARGTGGEQYF
cdr3_nt: TGCAGTGCTAGAGGGACAGGGGGCGAGCAGTACTTC
d_call: TRBD1
j_call: TRBJ2-7
v_call: TRBV20-1
clone_size: NA

cdr3_aa: CSVTEGNQPQHF
cdr3_nt: TGCAGCGTTACGGAGGGCAATCAGCCCCAGCATTTT
d_call: NA
j_call: TRBJ1-5
v_call: TRBV29-1
clone_size: NA

cdr3_aa: CSADSASGGTDTQYF
cdr3_nt: TGCAGTGCTGACTCAGCTAGCGGGGGCACAGATACGCAGTATTTT
d_call: TRBD2
j_call: TRBJ2-3
v_call: TRBV20-1
clone_size: many

cdr3_aa: CASSLRTGNTGELFF
cdr3_nt: TGTGCCAGCAGCTTAAGGACAGGGAACACCGGGGAGCTGTTTTTT
d_call: TRBD1
j_call: TRBJ2-2
v_call: TRBV7-6
clone_size: NA

cdr3_aa: CASRSTSGGLNTGELFF
cdr3_nt: TGTGCCAGCAGGTCGACTAGCGGGGGGTTGAACACCGGGGAGCTGTTTTTT
d_call: TRBD2
j_call: TRBJ2-2
v_call: TRBV14
clone_size: NA

cdr3_aa: CASSLGQGLGYTF
cdr3_nt: TGTGCCAGCAGTTTAGGACAGGGACTTGGCTACACCTTC
d_call: TRBD1
j_call: TRBJ1-2
v_call: TRBV5-8
clone_size: NA

cdr3_aa: CASSEMRDRVSYNEQFF
cdr3_nt: TGTGCCAGCAGTGAAATGCGGGACAGAGTCTCCTACAATGAGCAGTTCTTC
d_call: NA
j_call: TRBJ2-1
v_call: TRBV25-1
clone_size: once

cdr3_aa: CASRTGGGLSGANVLTF
cdr3_nt: TGTGCCAGTAGGACAGGGGGGGGACTCTCTGGGGCCAACGTCCTGACTTTC
d_call: TRBD1
j_call: TRBJ2-6
v_call: TRBV19
clone_size: many

cdr3_aa: CSVGTGITDTQYF
cdr3_nt: TGCAGCGTTGGGACAGGGATCACAGATACGCAGTATTTT
d_call: TRBD1
j_call: TRBJ2-3
v_call: TRBV29-1
clone_size: NA

cdr3_aa: CASSLDRSWTEAFF
cdr3_nt: TGTGCCAGCAGCCTCGACAGGAGCTGGACTGAAGCTTTCTTT
d_call: NA
j_call: TRBJ1-1
v_call: TRBV7-6
clone_size: NA

cdr3_aa: CASKVASGSSYEQYF
cdr3_nt: TGTGCCAGCAAAGTAGCTAGCGGGAGTAGCTACGAGCAGTACTTC
d_call: TRBD2
j_call: TRBJ2-7
v_call: TRBV2
clone_size: NA

cdr3_aa: CASSAGGKSPLHF
cdr3_nt: TGTGCCAGCAGTGCAGGGGGCAAATCACCCCTCCACTTT
d_call: TRBD1
j_call: TRBJ1-6
v_call: TRBV7-2
clone_size: few

cdr3_aa: CASSDTGELFF
cdr3_nt: TGTGCCAGCAGCGACACCGGGGAGCTGTTTTTT
d_call: NA
j_call: TRBJ2-2
v_call: TRBV7-8
clone_size: few

cdr3_aa: CASSHWRSGNSGELFF
cdr3_nt: TGTGCCAGCAGCCACTGGCGAAGCGGGAATTCCGGGGAGCTGTTTTTT
d_call: TRBD2
j_call: TRBJ2-2
v_call: TRBV14
clone_size: NA

cdr3_aa: CASRHTSGRMTDTQYF
cdr3_nt: TGTGCCAGCAGGCATACTAGCGGGAGGATGACAGATACGCAGTATTTT
d_call: TRBD2
j_call: TRBJ2-3
v_call: TRBV12-3/TRBV12-4
clone_size: many

cdr3_aa: CASSFRTEETQYF
cdr3_nt: TGTGCCAGCAGCTTCCGGACTGAAGAGACCCAGTACTTC
d_call: NA
j_call: TRBJ2-5
v_call: TRBV7-6
clone_size: NA

cdr3_aa: CASSQERRVDEAFF
cdr3_nt: TGCGCCAGCAGCCAGGAAAGGCGAGTCGATGAAGCTTTCTTT
d_call: NA
j_call: TRBJ1-1
v_call: TRBV4-3
clone_size: many

cdr3_aa: CSAQAQNYNSPLHF
cdr3_nt: TGCAGTGCTCAAGCGCAGAACTATAATTCACCCCTCCACTTT
d_call: NA
j_call: TRBJ1-6
v_call: TRBV20-1
clone_size: NA

cdr3_aa: CASSASAGDYEQYF
cdr3_nt: TGTGCCAGCAGTGCCTCTGCGGGAGACTACGAGCAGTACTTC
d_call: TRBD2
j_call: TRBJ2-7
v_call: TRBV9
clone_size: NA

cdr3_aa: CASSAQGAASPLHF
cdr3_nt: TGTGCCAGCAGCGCACAGGGGGCAGCGTCACCCCTCCACTTT
d_call: TRBD1
j_call: TRBJ1-6
v_call: TRBV7-8
clone_size: NA

cdr3_aa: CASSPSGGALETQYF
cdr3_nt: TGTGCCAGCAGTCCTAGCGGGGGGGCTCTAGAGACCCAGTACTTC
d_call: TRBD2
j_call: TRBJ2-5
v_call: TRBV7-3
clone_size: NA

cdr3_aa: CASSGERGVQETQYF
cdr3_nt: TGTGCCAGCAGTGGCGAGAGGGGAGTCCAAGAGACCCAGTACTTC
d_call: NA
j_call: TRBJ2-5
v_call: TRBV2
clone_size: few

cdr3_aa: CASSLTSDSSYNEQFF
cdr3_nt: TGTGCCAGCAGCTTAACGTCCGACAGTTCATACAATGAGCAGTTCTTC
d_call: NA
j_call: TRBJ2-1
v_call: TRBV7-3
clone_size: NA

cdr3_aa: CASRSEPFSNQPQHF
cdr3_nt: TGTGCCAGTAGGTCGGAACCTTTTTCTAATCAGCCCCAGCATTTT
d_call: NA
j_call: TRBJ1-5
v_call: TRBV7-2
clone_size: many

cdr3_aa: CATSDSTGTGHHNEQFF
cdr3_nt: TGTGCCACCAGTGATTCAACCGGGACAGGCCACCACAATGAGCAGTTCTTC
d_call: TRBD1
j_call: TRBJ2-1
v_call: TRBV24-1
clone_size: many